One and the same sample provided the 31 T cell receptor beta chains below, sequenced in a study of blood T cell repertoires in COVID-19. This table comes from immunoSEQ multiplex PCR, and its TCRdb copy is limited to in-frame clones, with some not included. The sample carries roughly 100,000 clones, roughly 80% recorded once. Sample: peripheral blood. The origin of the receptors is a woman at least 80 years old with acute or convalescent COVID-19.

For the CDR3, the DNA is TGTGCCAGCAGTGGGGCCCGGAGAGCGGGGAATGAGCAGTTCTTC. Protein sequence: CASSGARRAGNEQFF. The chain is built from TRBV28 and TRBJ2-1; 7 bases are a match to TRBD2. Unmatched junction bases numbered 11, after V lost 5 bases and J lost 7 bases. This CDR3 contains 15 residues. CDR1 and CDR2 (germline): MDHEN, SYDVKM.

The rearrangement joins TRBV20-1 to TRBJ2-3; no clear D. Germline CDR1 is DFQATT and CDR2 is SNEGSKA (reference sequence). The CDR3 has 11 residues. With 3 bases removed from V and 6 bases from J, the gap between germline ends came to 7 bases. CDR3 in amino acids: CSASGVDTQYF. CDR3 bases: TGCAGTGCTAGTGGAGTTGATACGCAGTATTTT.

The V and J genes are TRBV5-1 and TRBJ2-3; 10 nucleotides match TRBD1. CDR1 is SGHRS, CDR2 YFSETQ, per germline. The CDR3 extends over 16 amino acids. V shed 4 bases and J 4 bases; nucleotides not matched to a gene: 9. The CDR3 coding sequence is TGCGCCAGCAGCCTATTCGGAGGACAGGGGGCAGATACGCAGTATTTT. This codes for CASSLFGGQGADTQYF.

The chain recombines TRBV7-6 with TRBJ2-1, with TRBD2 identical over 9 bases. Trimming cost V 5 bases and J 5 bases; bases outside gene matches: 16. The CDR3 runs 18 residues. Germline V lookup: CDR1 SGHVS, CDR2 FNYEAQ. In DNA form, the CDR3 reads TGTGCCAGCAGCCCCCAGTCTCGGCGGGAGGGCTTAGACAATGAGCAGTTCTTC. Amino acid sequence: CASSPQSRREGLDNEQFF.

The V and J genes are TRBV25-1 and TRBJ1-6, with 7 bases lining up with TRBD1. The V gene end was trimmed by 1 base and the J gene end by 9 bases; junction bases not matched to a gene: 6. The germline V gene has CDR1 MGHDK and CDR2 SYGVNS. The CDR3 runs to 15 residues. CDR3 in amino acids: CASSESKGAPSPLHF. The CDR3 nucleotides are TGTGCCAGCAGTGAATCTAAGGGGGCCCCTTCACCCCTCCACTTT.

The chain has TRBV6-1 and TRBJ2-4; 10 positions agree with TRBD2. The germline V gene has CDR1 MNHNS and CDR2 SASEGT. Losses at the gene ends were 0 bases for V and 3 bases for J; bases not matched to a gene: 23. The CDR3 runs to 23 residues. The CDR3 bases are TGTGCCAGCAGTGAAGCGCTTCTAGGTGGGCTCAGCCGACTAGCGGGTTACAAAAACATTCAGTACTTC. It specifies CASSEALLGGLSRLAGYKNIQYF.

The gene calls are TRBV15 and TRBJ2-5; D may be TRBD1 (5 bases). Trimming took off 9 bases at V and 2 bases at J, with 10 bases between the two ends. This CDR3 contains 12 residues. Germline V CDR1 and CDR2: LNHNV, YYDKDF (reference sequence). The CDR3 nucleotides read TGTGCCACAGACCGACAGCAAGAGACCCAGTACTTC. It specifies CATDRQQETQYF.

This clone was counted once. The chain couples TRBV2 to TRBJ1-6; TRBD1 might be the D (6 bases). Germline CDR1 is SNHLY and CDR2 is FYNNEI. V dropped 8 bases and J dropped 6 bases, with 11 bases sitting between them. The CDR3 length is 13 residues. CDR3 DNA sequence: TGTGCCAGCTACAGGGACGGTAATTCACCCCTCCACTTT. It yields the protein CASYRDGNSPLHF.

This chain joins TRBV5-1 and TRBJ1-6, with D tentatively TRBD1 (6 bases). V lost 7 bases, J lost 7 bases, and 15 bases lay in between. Germline assignment: CDR1 SGHRS and CDR2 YFSETQ. This CDR3 comprises 14 residues. The CDR3 DNA reads TGCGCCAGCCGCGAGGGCCAGGGGAATTCACCCCTCCACTTT. Its translation is CASREGQGNSPLHF.

J is TRBJ2-1 and V is TRBV7-6; the match to TRBD1 covers 7 bases. Germline V gene sequence: CDR1 SGHVS, CDR2 FNYEAQ. The CDR3 has 15 residues. Trimming at V came to 5 bases and at J to 7 bases, leaving 11 bases not matched to a gene. The CDR3 DNA reads as TGTGCCAGCAGCATCCATCGACAGGGTCCTAATGAGCAGTTCTTC. Protein sequence: CASSIHRQGPNEQFF.

The chain carries TRBV9 and TRBJ2-2; D is unresolved. Deletions cut 2 bases from V and 5 bases from J, with 22 bases between. Germline V gene sequence: CDR1 SGDLS, CDR2 YYNGEE. The CDR3 is 18 amino acids. The DNA for the CDR3 is TGTGCCAGCAGCGTCCTATCCCAGCCAGGCCTTCTAACCGGGGAGCTGTTTTTT. This sequence encodes CASSVLSQPGLLTGELFF.

The gene calls are TRBV19 and TRBJ2-1, with D perhaps TRBD2 (6 bases). V was trimmed by 3 bases and J by 0 bases, leaving 15 bases between them. Germline-derived CDR1 and CDR2 are LNHDA and SQIVND (reference sequence). This CDR3 is 17 amino acids long. The CDR3 region has the DNA TGTGCCAGTAGTATCTGGGCTAGCGCTAGCTCCTACAATGAGCAGTTCTTC. Amino acid sequence: CASSIWASASSYNEQFF.

The chain employs TRBV27 and TRBJ1-2; the D is unclear. Germline lookup yields CDR1 MNHEY and CDR2 SMNVEV (reference sequence). This CDR3 comprises 15 residues. The germline V and J ends were trimmed by 0 bases and 6 bases, with 14 bases remaining between them. CDR3 nucleotides: TGTGCCAGCAGTTTATCTATTTTGGGAGGAGATGGCTACACCTTC. This translates into CASSLSILGGDGYTF.

The chain has TRBV5-4 and TRBJ2-1; 12 bases line up with TRBD1. The length of the CDR3 is 15 residues. Germline values: CDR1 SGHNT, CDR2 YYREEE (reference sequence). V gave up 0 bases and J gave up 9 bases; unmatched junction bases: 4. CDR3 sequence reads: CASSLAGTGGSEQFF. In nucleotides, the CDR3 is TGTGCCAGCAGCTTGGCGGGGACAGGGGGCAGTGAGCAGTTCTTC.

The J gene is TRBJ2-5, the V gene TRBV5-1; 8 bases map to TRBD2. The CDR3 consists of 17 residues. In germline, CDR1 is SGHRS, CDR2 YFSETQ. V lost 4 bases to trimming and J lost 6 bases; unmatched junction nucleotides: 17. This chain's CDR3 is CASSDWSSGNLAKTQYF. The CDR3 nucleotides are TGCGCCAGCAGCGACTGGAGTAGCGGGAACTTGGCGAAGACCCAGTACTTC.

This chain connects TRBV27 to TRBJ2-5; TRBD2 might be the D (5 bases). The length of the CDR3 is 14 residues. The V gene lost 2 bases and the J gene lost 4 bases, with 11 bases spanning the gap. Germline CDR1 is MNHEY and CDR2 is SMNVEV (reference sequence). The CDR3 protein is CASSLNWAGETQYF. As DNA, the CDR3 is TGTGCCAGCAGTTTAAACTGGGCGGGAGAGACCCAGTACTTC.

This clone came up a few times. The chain joins TRBV11-2 to TRBJ1-5, with unresolved D. This CDR3 region has 13 residues. Germline assignment: CDR1 SGHAT and CDR2 FQNNGV. V dropped 0 bases and J dropped 6 bases, with 6 bases sitting between them. The DNA of the CDR3 is TGTGCCAGCAGCTTAGATTGGCCTCAGCCCCAGCATTTT. Encoded protein: CASSLDWPQPQHF. The full variable domain, with the rest looked up from reference TRBV11-2 and TRBJ1-5, is EAGVAQSPRYKIIEKRQSVAFWCNPISGHATLYWYQQILGQGPKLLIQFQNNGVVDDSQLPKDRFSAERLKGVDSTLKIQPAKLEDSAVYLCASSLDWPQPQHFGDGTRLSIL.

This sequence joins TRBV7-9 and TRBJ1-2, with D possibly TRBD1 on 5 matching bases. Trimming took off 1 base at V and 6 bases at J, with 18 bases between the two ends. There are 16 residues in the CDR3. Germline V gene sequence: CDR1 SEHNR, CDR2 FQNEAQ (reference sequence). CDR3 protein: CASSLVWGGAFNGYTF. The CDR3 nucleotides read TGTGCCAGCAGCTTAGTATGGGGGGGAGCTTTCAATGGCTACACCTTC.

The J gene is TRBJ2-2, the V gene TRBV2; no definite D call. Germline CDR1 reads SNHLY; CDR2 reads FYNNEI. V was cut by 2 bases and J by 9 bases, with 7 bases left in between. CDR3 length equals 12 residues. The CDR3 sequence: CASSEYSRELFF. CDR3 sequence (DNA): TGTGCCAGCAGTGAATACTCGCGGGAGCTGTTTTTT.

J is TRBJ2-5 and V is TRBV2; TRBD1 agrees at 8 bases. V trimming: 1 base; J trimming: 9 bases; junction bases outside the gene matches: 10. The CDR3 covers 15 residues. In germline, CDR1 is SNHLY, CDR2 FYNNEI. The CDR3 DNA is TGTGCCAGCAGTGAAGTGGCAGGGGGCGTGGGGGCCCAGTACTTC. It translates to CASSEVAGGVGAQYF. Together with reference TRBV2 and TRBJ2-5, the CDR3 gives the full variable domain: EPEVTQTPSHQVTQMGQEVILRCVPISNHLYFYWYRQILGQKVEFLVSFYNNEISEKSEIFDDQFSVERPDGSNFTLKIRSTKLEDSAMYFCASSEVAGGVGAQYFGPGTRLLVL.

The genes are TRBV24-1 and TRBJ2-5; 10 bases align to TRBD2. The germline V gene encodes CDR1 KGHDR and CDR2 SFDVKD. The ends lost 3 bases at V and 4 bases at J; junction bases unmatched: 4. The CDR3 spans 15 residues. Written as DNA, the CDR3 is TGTGCCACCAGTGATGCTAGCGGGAGCGGAGAGACCCAGTACTTC. Translating it yields CATSDASGSGETQYF.

The chain recombines TRBV18 with TRBJ1-5, with 7 bases fitting TRBD1. The CDR3 runs to 16 residues. Germline V lookup: CDR1 KGHSH, CDR2 LQKENI. The V segment lost 3 bases and the J segment 0 bases; nucleotides outside the gene matches: 5. The CDR3 DNA is TGTGCCAGCTCACCTTTAGACAGGGCTAGCAATCAGCCCCAGCATTTT. Translation gives CASSPLDRASNQPQHF.

The gene calls are TRBV28 and TRBJ2-1; 8 bases line up with TRBD2. V lost 8 bases to trimming and J lost 4 bases; unmatched junction nucleotides: 7. CDR1 MDHEN and CDR2 SYDVKM come from the germline V gene. The CDR3 sequence is 14 residues long. The CDR3 spells CASWREARYNEQFF. CDR3 DNA: TGTGCCAGCTGGCGGGAGGCTAGATACAATGAGCAGTTCTTC.

This chain joins TRBV13 and TRBJ1-2; 7 bases agree with TRBD1. The V segment lost 5 bases and the J segment 4 bases; nucleotides outside the gene matches: 7. This CDR3 region has 14 residues. Germline V gene data show CDR1 as PRHDT and CDR2 as FYEKMQ (reference sequence). As DNA, the CDR3 is TGTGCCAGCAGCGGCCTCGAGGGGGCCTATGGCTACACCTTC. Translating it yields CASSGLEGAYGYTF.

The chain is built from TRBV24-1 and TRBJ2-1; 8 positions agree with TRBD2. J lost 2 bases, V lost 5 bases, and 10 bases had no gene match. Germline V lookup: CDR1 KGHDR, CDR2 SFDVKD. CDR3 size: 17 residues. CDR3 loop: CATSVGTSGVPYNEQFF. CDR3 DNA sequence: TGTGCCACCAGTGTCGGTACTAGCGGAGTCCCCTACAATGAGCAGTTCTTC.

The CDR3 region has the DNA TGCAGCGTTGAAGTGGGGCTAGGCTGGGACACAGATACGCAGTATTTT. Translating gives CSVEVGLGWDTDTQYF. The rearrangement uses TRBV29-1 and TRBJ2-3; the D gene is possibly TRBD1 (5 bases). This CDR3 is built from 16 residues. Trimming shortened V by 1 base and J by 2 bases, and 16 bases separated the two germline ends. Germline V gene lookup returns CDR1 SQVTM and CDR2 ANQGSEA.

The J gene is TRBJ2-2, the V gene TRBV9; D may be TRBD1 (5 bases). The CDR3 loop spans 13 amino acids. Germline assignment: CDR1 SGDLS and CDR2 YYNGEE. V dropped 0 bases and J dropped 6 bases, with 6 bases sitting between them. The DNA for the CDR3 is TGTGCCAGCAGCGTAGCAGGGCCCGGGGAGCTGTTTTTT. It translates to CASSVAGPGELFF.

This chain connects TRBV7-9 to TRBJ1-3; 7 bases map to TRBD1. Germline trimming cut 4 bases from V and 7 bases from J; bases unmatched to any gene: 7. Germline assignment: CDR1 SEHNR and CDR2 FQNEAQ (reference sequence). The CDR3 is 14 amino acids. The CDR3 reads CASSSNRGANTIYF. The CDR3 nucleotides read TGTGCCAGCAGCTCAAACAGGGGAGCGAACACCATATATTTT.

V usage is TRBV24-1 and J usage is TRBJ2-2; TRBD1 matches 10 bases. V lost 4 bases and J lost 4; bases outside the gene matches: 5. Germline V gene sequence: CDR1 KGHDR, CDR2 SFDVKD. The CDR3 loop spans 16 amino acids. CDR3 sequence (DNA): TGTGCCACCAGTGAGGGGGGGACAGGGGTCACCGGGGAGCTGTTTTTT. Its translation is CATSEGGTGVTGELFF.

This chain uses TRBV11-2 with TRBJ1-6; TRBD1 is a possible D gene (6 bases). CDR3 length: 17 amino acids. Germline V lookup: CDR1 SGHAT, CDR2 FQNNGV. V lost 4 bases and J 0 bases, leaving 13 bases between the germline ends. CDR3 nucleotide sequence: TGTGCCAGCAGCTCCTTCACAGGGTTCTCCTATAATTCACCCCTCCACTTT. It codes for CASSSFTGFSYNSPLHF.

This chain joins TRBV5-4 and TRBJ2-7; D is perhaps TRBD2 (6 bases). V gave up 9 bases and J gave up 4 bases, with 14 bases separating them. Germline CDR1 is SGHNT and CDR2 is YYREEE (reference sequence). The CDR3 extends over 12 amino acids. In nucleotides, the CDR3 is TGTGCCACCTCGACTAGGCCATACGAGCAGTACTTC. Translating gives CATSTRPYEQYF.